This T cell receptor (beta chain) emerged from a study of metastatic and nonmetastatic thyroid tumors. Study-level points and caveats: In blood and tumor, TCR beta diversity was reportedly significantly higher in malignant thyroid tumors than in benign nodules.

The trim removed 7 bases at V and 9 bases at J, leaving 11 bases unmatched. This CDR3 region has 14 residues. In germline, CDR1 is DFQATT, CDR2 SNEGSKA (reference sequence). The entire patient cohort was treatment-naive prior to thyroid surgery. TCRdb reanalyzed the PCR reads via MiXCR. The sample carries tens of thousands of clones, about 12% recorded once. As to this clone: The target antigen is unknown.

The chain joins TRBV20-1 to TRBJ2-1, with 11 bases lining up with TRBD2. The TCR originated in a male donor with papillary thyroid cancer or a benign thyroid nodule (not recorded which). Some clones in this sample may be carry-over from other donors' samples. The sample consisted of blood. CDR3 nucleotides: TGCAGTGTTCCCGGGACTAGCGGACACAGTGAGCAGTTCTTC. Residues: CSVPGTSGHSEQFF.